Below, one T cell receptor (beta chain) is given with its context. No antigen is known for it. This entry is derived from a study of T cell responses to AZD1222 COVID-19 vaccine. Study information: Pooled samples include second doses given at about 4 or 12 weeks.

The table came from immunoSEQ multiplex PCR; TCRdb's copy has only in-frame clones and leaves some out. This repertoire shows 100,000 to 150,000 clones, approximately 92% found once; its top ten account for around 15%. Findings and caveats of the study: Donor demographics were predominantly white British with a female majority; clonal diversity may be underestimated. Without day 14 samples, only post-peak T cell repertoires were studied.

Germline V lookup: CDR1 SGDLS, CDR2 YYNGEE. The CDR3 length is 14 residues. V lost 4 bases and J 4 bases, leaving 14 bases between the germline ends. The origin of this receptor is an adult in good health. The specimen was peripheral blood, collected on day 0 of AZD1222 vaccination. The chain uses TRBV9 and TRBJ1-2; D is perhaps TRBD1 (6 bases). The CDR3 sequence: CASSPGTPLYGYTF. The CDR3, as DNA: TGTGCCAGCAGCCCCGGGACACCGCTCTATGGCTACACCTTC.